The rows below give T cell receptor beta chains drawn from one sample of a study of cytomegalovirus exposure and HLA in healthy donors. Sequencing was performed with immunoSEQ multiplex PCR; in TCRdb, only in-frame clones are kept and a portion is missing. Of some 170,000 clones listed, 65% to 85% are singletons. The sequenced sample was PBMCs. The receptors were sampled from a man aged 55 to 70 in good health and CMV-seronegative. The CDR3 runs from the conserved cysteine through the conserved F or W. The D gene is left open where the match is weak. Clone size, where shown, is once, few, many, or a class for clones that have expanded.

d_call	v_call	j_call	clone_size	cdr3_nt	cdr3_aa
.	TRBV28	TRBJ2-7	.	TGTGCCAGCAGAGCTAGCGATCCCTACGAGCAGTACTTC	CASRASDPYEQYF
TRBD1	TRBV6-5	TRBJ1-1	.	TGTGCCACCTGGACAGGGATGAACACTGAAGCTTTCTTT	CATWTGMNTEAFF
TRBD1	TRBV2	TRBJ2-4	.	TGTGCCAGCAGTAGGACAGGGGAGGCTAGGGACATTCAGTACTTC	CASSRTGEARDIQYF
.	TRBV28	TRBJ1-6	once	TGTGCCAGCAGTTTATGGGTAGGAGATAATTCACCCCTCCACTTT	CASSLWVGDNSPLHF
TRBD1	TRBV5-5	TRBJ1-5	.	TGTGCCAGCAGCGGGGACAGTTCAAGGCAGCCCCAGCATTTT	CASSGDSSRQPQHF
TRBD1	TRBV11-3	TRBJ2-1	.	TGTGCCAGCAGCCGCGGTTCTGGGACAGGGGGTAACAATGAGCAGTTCTTC	CASSRGSGTGGNNEQFF
.	TRBV6-1	TRBJ1-2	.	TGTGCCAGCACTTCACCCCGACACAGCTATGGCTACACCTTC	CASTSPRHSYGYTF
.	TRBV7-2	TRBJ1-3	.	TGTGCCAGCAGCTACCCCCCAGAGGGAGGAAACACCATATATTTT	CASSYPPEGGNTIYF
.	TRBV9	TRBJ2-5	.	TGTGCCAGCAGCGCAACAGGGTGGGGTCAAGAGACCCAGTACTTC	CASSATGWGQETQYF
TRBD1	TRBV5-1	TRBJ1-3	.	TGCGCCAGCAGCCGGACAGGGCAGAGCTCTGGAAACACCATATATTTT	CASSRTGQSSGNTIYF
TRBD1	TRBV19	TRBJ1-5	.	TGTGCCAGTAGTATTGAGTCAGGGGGGACTCAGCCCCAGCATTTT	CASSIESGGTQPQHF
TRBD1	TRBV19	TRBJ2-1	once	TGTGCCAGTAGTACGGACAGGGGGCAAGATGAGCAGTTCTTC	CASSTDRGQDEQFF
TRBD1	TRBV4-1	TRBJ1-2	.	TGCGCCATCCCAGGGGGCTTGGTGGGCTACACCTTC	CAIPGGLVGYTF
.	TRBV7-6	TRBJ2-2	.	TGTGCCAGCAGCACCAGGGTTACCGGGGAGCTGTTTTTT	CASSTRVTGELFF
TRBD1	TRBV9	TRBJ2-3	.	TGTGCCAGCAGCGTAGGAGGACAGGGATTAGATACGCAGTATTTT	CASSVGGQGLDTQYF
TRBD1	TRBV6-5	TRBJ1-6	.	TGTGCCAGCGGCCGGACAGGGGTTTCACCCCTCCACTTT	CASGRTGVSPLHF
.	TRBV19	TRBJ2-2	few	TGTGCCAGTAGTACCGACATCGTAGTCGGGGAGCTGTTTTTT	CASSTDIVVGELFF
.	TRBV30	TRBJ2-7	.	TGTGCCTGGAGTCGGGGGTACTACGAGCAGTACTTC	CAWSRGYYEQYF
TRBD1	TRBV7-7	TRBJ2-5	.	TGTGCCAGTTCGAGGGGGACAGCAAAAGAGACCCAGTACTTC	CASSRGTAKETQYF
TRBD2	TRBV7-9	TRBJ2-7	.	TGTGCCAGCAGCTTAGTGGCGGGAGGCTACGAGCAGTACTTC	CASSLVAGGYEQYF
.	TRBV30	TRBJ2-3	.	TGTGCCTGGAGTGCTGGAGACGCCACAGATACGCAGTATTTT	CAWSAGDATDTQYF
.	TRBV5-1	TRBJ2-5	.	TGCGCCAGCAGCTCCCGACCTCTAGGTCAAGAGACCCAGTACTTC	CASSSRPLGQETQYF
TRBD1	TRBV5-1	TRBJ1-4	.	TGCGCCAGCAGCTCCCAGACAGGGGGAGCTGAAAAACTGTTTTTT	CASSSQTGGAEKLFF
TRBD2	TRBV30	TRBJ2-3	.	TGTGCCTGGAGGACTAGCGGCAGCACAGATACGCAGTATTTT	CAWRTSGSTDTQYF
TRBD2	TRBV19	TRBJ2-1	.	TGTGCCAGTAGTGTGGGGACTAGTCGCTACAATGAGCAGTTCTTC	CASSVGTSRYNEQFF
TRBD2	TRBV10-1	TRBJ2-7	.	TGCGCCAGCAGCCTGGGACTAGCCCCCTACGAGCAGTACTTC	CASSLGLAPYEQYF
.	TRBV6-1	TRBJ2-1	few	TGTGCCAGCAGTGAAGAAGGTACGGGGGAACCTTACAATGAGCAGTTCTTC	CASSEEGTGEPYNEQFF
TRBD1	TRBV7-3	TRBJ1-2	.	TGTGCCAGCGGGACAGGGGCAGTTAACTATGGCTACACCTTC	CASGTGAVNYGYTF
TRBD1	TRBV15	TRBJ1-4	.	TGTGCCACCAGCAGGGACTCGACAGGGCGGGGAGAAAAACTGTTTTTT	CATSRDSTGRGEKLFF
TRBD2	TRBV19	TRBJ2-7	.	TGTGCCAGTAGGGGGGAGCGGGATGCCGTGATGGAGCAGTACTTC	CASRGERDAVMEQYF
.	TRBV27	TRBJ2-6	.	TGTGCCAGCAGGTTAGGACAAGAATATCCCTCTGGGGCCAACGTCCTGACTTTC	CASRLGQEYPSGANVLTF
.	TRBV29-1	TRBJ2-2	few	TGCAGCGTTGAAGAAGGGGTGGGCAGTGGCCACGGGGAGCTGTTTTTT	CSVEEGVGSGHGELFF
.	TRBV7-7	TRBJ2-7	once	TGTGCCAGCAGTTCGATCGGCAGGGCGGCCTACGAGCAGTACTTC	CASSSIGRAAYEQYF
.	TRBV7-9	TRBJ2-7	.	TGTGCCAGCAGACAAGGGGCCGGCTCCTACGAGCAGTACTTC	CASRQGAGSYEQYF
TRBD1	TRBV19	TRBJ2-6	few	TGTGCCAGTAAACAGGGGGCTGGGGCCAACGTCCTGACTTTC	CASKQGAGANVLTF
.	TRBV9	TRBJ1-5	.	TGTGCCAGTGGGGGCGGGAATCAGCCCCAGCATTTT	CASGGGNQPQHF
.	TRBV6-1	TRBJ2-7	.	TGTGCCAGCACCACGGGAAGAGCTGCCTACGAGCAGTACTTC	CASTTGRAAYEQYF
.	TRBV7-2	TRBJ2-3	.	TGTGCCAGCAGCTCCCCAAAGGGGGATACGCAGTATTTT	CASSSPKGDTQYF
.	TRBV7-2	TRBJ2-2	.	TGTGCCAGCAGCGGCTGGGCAGGCGGGGAGCTGTTTTTT	CASSGWAGGELFF
TRBD1	TRBV5-6	TRBJ2-5	few	TGTGCCAGCAGTGTGGGACAGGGGGAGACCCAGTACTTC	CASSVGQGETQYF
TRBD1	TRBV28	TRBJ2-7	.	TGTGCCAGCAGTTTCGACAGGGGAGTTACTACCTACGAGCAGTACTTC	CASSFDRGVTTYEQYF
TRBD1	TRBV7-2	TRBJ1-4	.	TGTGCCAGCAGTTTTATTGCGGGACAGGGGGCGGGGGGTGAAAAACTGTTTTTT	CASSFIAGQGAGGEKLFF
.	TRBV5-1	TRBJ1-2	once	TGCGCCAGCAGCGCACAGAACTATGGCTACACCTTC	CASSAQNYGYTF
TRBD1	TRBV5-6	TRBJ2-7	.	TGTGCCAGCAGCCGGGGGACAGGCTGGTCCTACGAGCAGTACTTC	CASSRGTGWSYEQYF
.	TRBV4-3	TRBJ1-2	.	TGCGCCAGCAGCCAAGTGGTCCCAAGCTACTATGGCTACACCTTC	CASSQVVPSYYGYTF
.	TRBV28	TRBJ2-1	.	TGTGCCAGCATACCGGGGGACAGATACAATGAGCAGTTCTTC	CASIPGDRYNEQFF
.	TRBV2	TRBJ2-1	.	TGTGCCAGCAGGGGAGGACTAAACAATGAGCAGTTCTTC	CASRGGLNNEQFF
.	TRBV28	TRBJ1-1	.	TGTGCCAGCAGTGGTACGGTCTACACTGAAGCTTTCTTT	CASSGTVYTEAFF
TRBD1	TRBV7-9	TRBJ2-7	.	TGTGCCAGCAGCTTAGCGAGATGGACAGGGGCCTACGAGCAGTACTTC	CASSLARWTGAYEQYF
TRBD2	TRBV9	TRBJ2-3	.	TGTGCCAGCACGCGCGGGGGGGCCCCGAATACGCAGTATTTT	CASTRGGAPNTQYF
.	TRBV15	TRBJ1-5	once	TGTGCCACCAGCAAGAGACAGGGCAATCAGCCCCAGCATTTT	CATSKRQGNQPQHF